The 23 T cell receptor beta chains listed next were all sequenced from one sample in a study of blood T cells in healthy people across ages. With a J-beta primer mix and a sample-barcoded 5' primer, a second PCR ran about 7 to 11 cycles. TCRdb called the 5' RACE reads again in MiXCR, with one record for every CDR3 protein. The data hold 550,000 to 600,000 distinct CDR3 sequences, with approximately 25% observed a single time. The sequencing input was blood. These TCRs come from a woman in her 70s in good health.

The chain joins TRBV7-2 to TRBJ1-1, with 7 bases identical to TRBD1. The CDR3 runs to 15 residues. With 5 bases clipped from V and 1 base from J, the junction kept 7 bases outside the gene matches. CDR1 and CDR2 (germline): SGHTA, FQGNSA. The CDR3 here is CASSERQGRNTEAFF. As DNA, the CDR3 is TGTGCCAGCAGCGAACGACAGGGTAGGAACACTGAAGCTTTCTTT.

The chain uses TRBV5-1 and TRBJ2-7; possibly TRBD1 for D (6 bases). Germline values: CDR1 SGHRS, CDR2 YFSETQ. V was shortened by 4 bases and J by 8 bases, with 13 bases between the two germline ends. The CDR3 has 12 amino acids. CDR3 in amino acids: CASSIGQTKQYF. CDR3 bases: TGCGCCAGCAGCATCGGACAGACCAAGCAGTACTTC.

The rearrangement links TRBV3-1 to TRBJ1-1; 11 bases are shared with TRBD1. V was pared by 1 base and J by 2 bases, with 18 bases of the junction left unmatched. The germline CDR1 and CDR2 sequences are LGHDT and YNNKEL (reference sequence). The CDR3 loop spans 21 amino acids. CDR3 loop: CASSQGSSTPGTGGRNTEAFF. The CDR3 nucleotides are TGTGCCAGCAGCCAAGGTTCGTCGACACCCGGGACAGGGGGTAGAAACACTGAAGCTTTCTTT.

The DNA of the CDR3 is TGTGCCAGCAGTGAAGCGGGGCGGCAGGGTAGGAGGGCTTTCTTT. Protein: CASSEAGRQGRRAFF. The chain employs TRBV2 and TRBJ1-1; D might be TRBD1 (5 bases). Trimming left V 0 bases short and J 11 bases short, with 19 bases between. Germline assignment: CDR1 SNHLY and CDR2 FYNNEI. The length of the CDR3 is 15 residues.

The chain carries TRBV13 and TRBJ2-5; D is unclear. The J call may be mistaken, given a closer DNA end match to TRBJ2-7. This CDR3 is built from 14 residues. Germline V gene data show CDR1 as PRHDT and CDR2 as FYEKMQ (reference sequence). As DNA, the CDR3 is TGTGCCAGCAGCTTAGGCGTCGGACCCTACGAGCAGTACTTC. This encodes CASSLGVGPYEQYF.

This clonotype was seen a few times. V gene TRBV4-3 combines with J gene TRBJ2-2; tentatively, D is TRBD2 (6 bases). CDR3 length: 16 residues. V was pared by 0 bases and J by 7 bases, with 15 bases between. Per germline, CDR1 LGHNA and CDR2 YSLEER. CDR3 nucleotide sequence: TGCGCCAGCAGCCAAGATCTGGGGTTCGGGAGCGGGGAGCTGTTTTTT. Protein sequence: CASSQDLGFGSGELFF.

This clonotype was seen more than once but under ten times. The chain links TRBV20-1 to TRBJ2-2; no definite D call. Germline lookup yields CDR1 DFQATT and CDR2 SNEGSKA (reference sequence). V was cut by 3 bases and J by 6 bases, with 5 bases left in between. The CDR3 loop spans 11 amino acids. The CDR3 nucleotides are TGCAGTGCTAGCCCCGCCGGGGAGCTGTTTTTT. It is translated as CSASPAGELFF.

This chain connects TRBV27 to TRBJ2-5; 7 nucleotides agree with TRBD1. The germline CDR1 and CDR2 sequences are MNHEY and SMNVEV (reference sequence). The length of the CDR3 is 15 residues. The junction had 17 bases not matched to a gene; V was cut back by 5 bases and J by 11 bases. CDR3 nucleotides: TGTGCCAGCAGTCCGCGACAGGGTGGGCAATTTGAGCAGTACTTC. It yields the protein CASSPRQGGQFEQYF.

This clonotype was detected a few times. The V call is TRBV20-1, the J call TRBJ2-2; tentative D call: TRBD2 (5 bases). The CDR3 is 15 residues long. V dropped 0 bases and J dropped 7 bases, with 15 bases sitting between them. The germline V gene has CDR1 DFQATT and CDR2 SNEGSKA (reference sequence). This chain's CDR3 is CSARDFRSGNGELFF. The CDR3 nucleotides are TGCAGTGCTAGAGATTTTCGGTCGGGGAACGGGGAGCTGTTTTTT.

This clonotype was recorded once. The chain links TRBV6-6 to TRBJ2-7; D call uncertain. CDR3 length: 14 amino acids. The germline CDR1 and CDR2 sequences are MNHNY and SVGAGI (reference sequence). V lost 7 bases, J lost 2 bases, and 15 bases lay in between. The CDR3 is CASTQVGPTYEQYF. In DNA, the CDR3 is TGTGCCAGCACCCAAGTCGGACCCACCTACGAGCAGTACTTC.

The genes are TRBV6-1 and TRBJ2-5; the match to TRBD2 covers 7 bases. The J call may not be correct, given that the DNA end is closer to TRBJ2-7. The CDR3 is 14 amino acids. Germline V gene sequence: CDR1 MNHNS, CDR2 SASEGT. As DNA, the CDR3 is TGTGCCAGCAGTGAAGGGACTAGTCTCAACGAGCAGTACTTC. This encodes CASSEGTSLNEQYF.

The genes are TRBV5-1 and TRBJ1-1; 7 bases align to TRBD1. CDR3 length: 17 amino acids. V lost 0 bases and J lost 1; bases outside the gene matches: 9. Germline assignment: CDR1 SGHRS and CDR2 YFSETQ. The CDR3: CASSLGLSGGRNTEAFF. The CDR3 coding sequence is TGCGCCAGCAGCTTGGGACTATCAGGGGGAAGGAACACTGAAGCTTTCTTT.

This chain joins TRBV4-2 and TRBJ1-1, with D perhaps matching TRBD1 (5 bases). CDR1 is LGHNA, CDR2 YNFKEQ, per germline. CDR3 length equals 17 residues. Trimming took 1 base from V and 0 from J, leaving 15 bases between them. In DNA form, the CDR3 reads TGTGCCAGCAGCCAAGGGGGACTGAGGGTCATGAACACTGAAGCTTTCTTT. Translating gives CASSQGGLRVMNTEAFF.

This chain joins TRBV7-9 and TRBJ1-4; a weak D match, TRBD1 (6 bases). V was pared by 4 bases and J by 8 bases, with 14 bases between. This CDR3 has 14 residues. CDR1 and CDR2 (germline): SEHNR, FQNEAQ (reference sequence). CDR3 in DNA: TGTGCCAGCAGCTCCGGGGGGGGCTGGGAAAAACTGTTTTTT. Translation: CASSSGGGWEKLFF. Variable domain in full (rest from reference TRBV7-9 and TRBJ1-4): DTGVSQNPRHKITKRGQNVTFRCDPISEHNRLYWYRQTLGQGPEFLTYFQNEAQLEKSRLLSDRFSAERPKGSFSTLEIQRTEQGDSAMYLCASSSGGGWEKLFFGSGTQLSVL.

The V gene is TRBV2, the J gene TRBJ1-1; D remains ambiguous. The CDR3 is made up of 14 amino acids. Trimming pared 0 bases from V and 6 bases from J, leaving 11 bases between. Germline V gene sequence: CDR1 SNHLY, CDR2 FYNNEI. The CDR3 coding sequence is TGTGCCAGCAGTGAAGCCCCAGTAGCGGCTGAAGCTTTCTTT. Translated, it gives CASSEAPVAAEAFF.

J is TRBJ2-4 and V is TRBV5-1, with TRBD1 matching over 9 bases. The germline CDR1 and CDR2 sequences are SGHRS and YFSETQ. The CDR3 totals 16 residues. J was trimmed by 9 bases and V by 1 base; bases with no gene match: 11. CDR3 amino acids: CASSLRRPGTGTIQYF. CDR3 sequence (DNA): TGCGCCAGCAGCTTGCGAAGACCCGGGACAGGGACCATTCAGTACTTC.

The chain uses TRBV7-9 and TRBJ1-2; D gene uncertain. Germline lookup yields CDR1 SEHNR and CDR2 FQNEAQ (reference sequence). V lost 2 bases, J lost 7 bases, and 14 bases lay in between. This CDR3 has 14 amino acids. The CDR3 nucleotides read TGTGCCAGCAGCTTAACCGTAGCCGGCAGTGGCTACACCTTC. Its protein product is CASSLTVAGSGYTF.

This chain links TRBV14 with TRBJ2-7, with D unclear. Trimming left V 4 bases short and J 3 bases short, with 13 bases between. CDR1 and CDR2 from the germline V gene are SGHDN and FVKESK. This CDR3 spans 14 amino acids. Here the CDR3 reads CASSPFGPNYEQYV. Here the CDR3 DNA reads TGTGCCAGCAGCCCTTTCGGGCCTAACTACGAGCAGTACGTC.

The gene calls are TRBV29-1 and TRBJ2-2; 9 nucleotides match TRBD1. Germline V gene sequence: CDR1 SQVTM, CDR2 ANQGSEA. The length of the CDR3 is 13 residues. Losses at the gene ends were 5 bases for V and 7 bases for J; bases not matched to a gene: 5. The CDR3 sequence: CSVSGQGIGELFF. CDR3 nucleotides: TGCAGCGTTTCGGGACAGGGAATCGGGGAGCTGTTTTTT.

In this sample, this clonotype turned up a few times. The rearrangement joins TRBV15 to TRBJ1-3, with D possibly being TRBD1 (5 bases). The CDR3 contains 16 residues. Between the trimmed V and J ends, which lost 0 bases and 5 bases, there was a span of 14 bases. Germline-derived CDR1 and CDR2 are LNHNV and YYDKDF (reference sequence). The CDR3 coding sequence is TGTGCCACCAGCAGAGATCCCGGGGGGACTCGAAACACCATATATTTT. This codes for CATSRDPGGTRNTIYF.

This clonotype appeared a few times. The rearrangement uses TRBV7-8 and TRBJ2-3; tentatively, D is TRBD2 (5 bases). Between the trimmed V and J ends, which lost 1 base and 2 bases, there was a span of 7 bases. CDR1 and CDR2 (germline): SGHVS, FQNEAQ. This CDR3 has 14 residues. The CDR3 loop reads CASSLETNTDTQYF. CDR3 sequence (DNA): TGTGCCAGCAGCTTAGAGACTAACACAGATACGCAGTATTTT.

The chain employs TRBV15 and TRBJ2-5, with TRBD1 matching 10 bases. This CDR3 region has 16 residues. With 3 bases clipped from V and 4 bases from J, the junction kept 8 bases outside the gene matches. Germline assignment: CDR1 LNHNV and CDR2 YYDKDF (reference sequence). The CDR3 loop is CATSRTSGTGVETQYF. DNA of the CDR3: TGTGCCACCAGCAGGACCTCCGGGACAGGGGTAGAGACCCAGTACTTC.

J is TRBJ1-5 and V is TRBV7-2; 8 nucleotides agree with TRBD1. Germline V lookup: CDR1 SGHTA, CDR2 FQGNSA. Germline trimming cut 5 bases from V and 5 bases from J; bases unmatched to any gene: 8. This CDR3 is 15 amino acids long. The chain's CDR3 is CASSGQQGADQPQHF. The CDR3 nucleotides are TGTGCCAGCAGCGGACAGCAGGGGGCCGATCAGCCCCAGCATTTT.